Listed below are T cell receptor beta chains from one sample, sequenced in a study of Ad26.COV2.S vaccination and SARS-CoV-2 variants. Data came from immunoSEQ multiplex PCR; TCRdb stores just in-frame clones and leaves some out. The sample gives about 180,000 clones, roughly nine tenths of which show up once; over 4.5% is in the top ten. Sequencing was performed on peripheral blood, taken after recovery from COVID-19. The receptors were gathered from a human donor who had recovered from COVID-19. CDR3s include the opening cysteine and the closing phenylalanine or tryptophan. The D gene is left open where the match is weak. Not all rows give a size; the values are once, few, many and, for expanded clones, a class.

clone_size,d_call,v_call,j_call,cdr3_aa,cdr3_nt
-,-,TRBV18,TRBJ2-6,CASSPTTTRVHSGANVLTF,TGTGCCAGCTCACCTACCACCACCAGGGTACACTCTGGGGCCAACGTCCTGACTTTC
-,TRBD1,TRBV28,TRBJ2-3,CASSFRDRGPDTQYF,TGTGCCAGCAGTTTCCGGGACAGGGGCCCAGATACGCAGTATTTT
-,-,TRBV6-5,TRBJ2-3,CASSYSTPPDTQYF,TGTGCCAGCAGTTACTCGACCCCCCCGGATACGCAGTATTTT
-,TRBD2,TRBV6-5,TRBJ2-1,CASTRLAGVRNEQFF,TGTGCCAGCACCAGACTAGCGGGAGTTAGAAATGAGCAGTTCTTC
-,-,TRBV7-9,TRBJ2-7,CASSLRVSSGTYEQYF,TGTGCCAGCAGCTTAAGAGTCAGTAGCGGTACCTACGAGCAGTACTTC
once,-,TRBV23-1,TRBJ2-3,CASSHNRELDTQYF,TGCGCCAGCAGTCATAACAGGGAATTAGATACGCAGTATTTT
-,TRBD2,TRBV7-3,TRBJ2-1,CASSFLAGEGPNEQFF,TGTGCCAGCAGCTTCCTAGCGGGGGAGGGCCCTAATGAGCAGTTCTTC
few,TRBD1,TRBV2,TRBJ1-2,CASSENRGYGYTF,TGTGCCAGCAGTGAAAACAGGGGTTATGGCTACACCTTC
-,TRBD2,TRBV5-1,TRBJ2-1,CASSFGGSNEQFF,TGCGCCAGCAGCTTCGGGGGGTCCAATGAGCAGTTCTTC
-,-,TRBV6-1,TRBJ2-5,CASSDGGVLETQYF,TGTGCCAGCAGTGATGGGGGTGTCCTGGAGACCCAGTACTTC
-,TRBD1,TRBV11-1,TRBJ1-1,CASSSGQFMNTEAFF,TGTGCCAGCAGCTCGGGACAGTTCATGAACACTGAAGCTTTCTTT
few,-,TRBV5-6,TRBJ1-2,CASSLGGAGRNYGYTF,TGTGCCAGCAGCTTGGGGGGCGCAGGGCGGAATTATGGCTACACCTTC
-,-,TRBV21-1,TRBJ2-7,CASSPNSGRPYEQYF,TGTGCCAGCAGCCCTAATAGCGGGAGGCCCTACGAGCAGTACTTC
-,-,TRBV6-5,TRBJ2-7,CASSRLGNEQYF,TGTGCCAGCAGTCGGCTCGGGAACGAGCAGTACTTC